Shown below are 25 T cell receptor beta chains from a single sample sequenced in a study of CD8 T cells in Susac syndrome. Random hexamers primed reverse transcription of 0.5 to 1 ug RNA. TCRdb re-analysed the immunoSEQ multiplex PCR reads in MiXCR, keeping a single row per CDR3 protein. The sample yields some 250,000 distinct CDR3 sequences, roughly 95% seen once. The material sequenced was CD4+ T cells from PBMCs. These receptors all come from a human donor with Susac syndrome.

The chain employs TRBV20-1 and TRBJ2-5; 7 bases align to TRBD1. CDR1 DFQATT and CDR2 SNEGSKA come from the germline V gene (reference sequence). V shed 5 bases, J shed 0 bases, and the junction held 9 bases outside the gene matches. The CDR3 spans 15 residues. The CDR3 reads CSAADRVGYQETQYF. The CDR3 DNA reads TGCAGTGCTGCTGACAGGGTGGGGTACCAAGAGACCCAGTACTTC.

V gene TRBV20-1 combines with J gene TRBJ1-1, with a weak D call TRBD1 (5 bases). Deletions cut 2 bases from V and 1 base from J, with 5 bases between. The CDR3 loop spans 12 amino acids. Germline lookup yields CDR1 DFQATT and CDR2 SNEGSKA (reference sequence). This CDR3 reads CSARQGNTEAFF. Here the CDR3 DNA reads TGCAGTGCTAGACAGGGGAACACTGAAGCTTTCTTT.

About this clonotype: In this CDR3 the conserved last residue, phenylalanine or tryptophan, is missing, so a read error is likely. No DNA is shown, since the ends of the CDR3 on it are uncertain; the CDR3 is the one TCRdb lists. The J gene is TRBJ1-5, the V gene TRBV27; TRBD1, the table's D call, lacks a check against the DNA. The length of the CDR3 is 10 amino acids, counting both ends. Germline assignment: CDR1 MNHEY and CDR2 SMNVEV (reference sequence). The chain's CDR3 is CASSFPQTDL.

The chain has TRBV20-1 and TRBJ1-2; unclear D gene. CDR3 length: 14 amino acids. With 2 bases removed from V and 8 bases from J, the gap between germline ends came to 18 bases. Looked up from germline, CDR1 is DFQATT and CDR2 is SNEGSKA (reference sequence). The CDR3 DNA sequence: TGCAGTGCTAGATCCAGCCGGGCTGTCTCCGGCTACACCTTC. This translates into CSARSSRAVSGYTF.

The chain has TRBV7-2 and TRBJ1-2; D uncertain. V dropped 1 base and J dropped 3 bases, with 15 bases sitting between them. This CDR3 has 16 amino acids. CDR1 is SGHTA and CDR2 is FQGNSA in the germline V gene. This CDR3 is CASSLEAQLYHYGYTF. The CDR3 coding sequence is TGTGCCAGCAGCTTAGAAGCACAGCTCTACCACTATGGCTACACCTTC.

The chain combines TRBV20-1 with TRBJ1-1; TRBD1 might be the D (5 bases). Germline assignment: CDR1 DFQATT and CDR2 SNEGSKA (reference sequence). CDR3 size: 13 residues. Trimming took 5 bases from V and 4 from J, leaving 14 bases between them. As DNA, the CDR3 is TGCAGTGCTCCACTTAGGGGAAGCACTGAAGCTTTCTTT. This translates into CSAPLRGSTEAFF.

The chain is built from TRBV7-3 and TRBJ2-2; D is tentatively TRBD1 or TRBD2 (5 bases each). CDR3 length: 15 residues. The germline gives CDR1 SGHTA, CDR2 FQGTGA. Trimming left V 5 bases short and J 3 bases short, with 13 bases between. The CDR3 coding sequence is TGTGCCAGCAGCCCGAGGGGTACCCACACCGGGGAGCTGTTTTTT. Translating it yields CASSPRGTHTGELFF. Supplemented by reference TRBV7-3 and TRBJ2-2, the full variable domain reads GAGVSQTPSNKVTEKGKYVELRCDPISGHTALYWYRQSLGQGPEFLIYFQGTGAADDSGLPNDRFFAVRPEGSVSTLKIQRTERGDSAVYLCASSPRGTHTGELFFGEGSRLTVL.

The CDR3 region is CASSAQGTIDEKLFF. In DNA, the CDR3 is TGTGCCAGCAGCGCCCAAGGGACGATTGACGAAAAACTGTTTTTT. The genes are TRBV9 and TRBJ1-4; possibly TRBD1 for D (5 bases). Germline CDR1 SGDLS, CDR2 YYNGEE. The V and J ends lost 3 bases and 8 bases respectively, with 17 bases between them. The CDR3 is made up of 15 amino acids.

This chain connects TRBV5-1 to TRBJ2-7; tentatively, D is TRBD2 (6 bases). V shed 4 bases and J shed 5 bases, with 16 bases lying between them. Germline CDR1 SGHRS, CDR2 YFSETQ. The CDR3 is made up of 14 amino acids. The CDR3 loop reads CASSRLVQVHEQYF. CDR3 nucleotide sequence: TGCGCCAGCAGCCGACTAGTTCAAGTGCACGAGCAGTACTTC.

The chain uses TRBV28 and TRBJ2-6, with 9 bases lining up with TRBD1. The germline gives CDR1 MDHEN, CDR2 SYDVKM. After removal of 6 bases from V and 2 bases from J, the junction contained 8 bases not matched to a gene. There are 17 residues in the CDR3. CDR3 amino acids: CASSQSYRGPGANVLTF. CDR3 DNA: TGTGCCAGCAGCCAATCCTACAGGGGGCCTGGGGCCAACGTCCTGACTTTC.

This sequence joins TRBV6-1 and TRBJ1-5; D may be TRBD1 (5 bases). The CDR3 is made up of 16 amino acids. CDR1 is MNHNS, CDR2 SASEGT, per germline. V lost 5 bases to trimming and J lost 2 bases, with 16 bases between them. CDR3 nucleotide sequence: TGTGCCAGCAGTCCGGGTAGGGGATTGGGCAATCAGCCCCAGCATTTT. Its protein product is CASSPGRGLGNQPQHF.

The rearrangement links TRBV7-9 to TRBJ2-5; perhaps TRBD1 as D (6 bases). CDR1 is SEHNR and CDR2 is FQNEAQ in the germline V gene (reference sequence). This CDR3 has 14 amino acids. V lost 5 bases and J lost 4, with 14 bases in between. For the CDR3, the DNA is TGTGCCAGCAGCCCAGACCAGGGGAGAGAGACCCAGTACTTC. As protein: CASSPDQGRETQYF.

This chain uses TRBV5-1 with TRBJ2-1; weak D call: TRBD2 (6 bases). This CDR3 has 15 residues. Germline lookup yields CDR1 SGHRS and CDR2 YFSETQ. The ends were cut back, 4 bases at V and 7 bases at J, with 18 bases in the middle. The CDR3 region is CASSLRPTGDNEQFF. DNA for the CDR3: TGCGCCAGCAGCCTCCGACCCACGGGGGATAATGAGCAGTTCTTC.

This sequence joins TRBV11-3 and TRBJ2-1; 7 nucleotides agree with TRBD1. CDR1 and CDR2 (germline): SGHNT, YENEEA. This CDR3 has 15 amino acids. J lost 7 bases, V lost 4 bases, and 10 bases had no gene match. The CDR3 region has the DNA TGTGCCAGCAGCTGGGAAGACAGGGATCGTAATGAGCAGTTCTTC. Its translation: CASSWEDRDRNEQFF.

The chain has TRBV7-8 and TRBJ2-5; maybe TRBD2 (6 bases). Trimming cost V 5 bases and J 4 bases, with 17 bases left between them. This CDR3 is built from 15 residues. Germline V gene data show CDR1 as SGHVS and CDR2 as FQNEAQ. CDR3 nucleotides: TGTGCCAGCAGCCCCAGAATCGGGGGAGGAGAGACCCAGTACTTC. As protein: CASSPRIGGGETQYF.

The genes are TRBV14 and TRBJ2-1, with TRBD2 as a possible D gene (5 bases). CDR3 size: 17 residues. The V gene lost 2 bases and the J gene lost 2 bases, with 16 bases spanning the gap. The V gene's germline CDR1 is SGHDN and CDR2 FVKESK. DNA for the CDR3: TGTGCCAGCAGCCAAATACGAGGGAAGCGTCCCTACAATGAGCAGTTCTTC. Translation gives CASSQIRGKRPYNEQFF.

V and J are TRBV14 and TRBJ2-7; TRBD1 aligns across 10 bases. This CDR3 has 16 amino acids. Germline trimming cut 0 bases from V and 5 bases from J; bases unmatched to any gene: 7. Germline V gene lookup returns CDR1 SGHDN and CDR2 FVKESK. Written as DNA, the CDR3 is TGTGCCAGCAGCCAAGATCTTGGGACAGGGGTCCACGAGCAGTACTTC. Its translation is CASSQDLGTGVHEQYF.

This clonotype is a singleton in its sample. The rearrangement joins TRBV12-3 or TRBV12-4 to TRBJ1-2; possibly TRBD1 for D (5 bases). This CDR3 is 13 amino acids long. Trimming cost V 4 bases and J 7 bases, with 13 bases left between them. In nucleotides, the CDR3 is TGTGCCAGCAGTTGGGGGTCCTGGGCTGGCTACACCTTC. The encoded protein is CASSWGSWAGYTF.

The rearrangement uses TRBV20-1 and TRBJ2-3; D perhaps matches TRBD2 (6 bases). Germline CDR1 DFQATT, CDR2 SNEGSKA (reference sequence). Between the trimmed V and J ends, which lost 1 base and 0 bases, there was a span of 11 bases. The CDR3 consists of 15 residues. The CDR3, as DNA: TGCAGTGCTAGAGGCCAGAGCGGGAGCACAGATACGCAGTATTTT. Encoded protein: CSARGQSGSTDTQYF.

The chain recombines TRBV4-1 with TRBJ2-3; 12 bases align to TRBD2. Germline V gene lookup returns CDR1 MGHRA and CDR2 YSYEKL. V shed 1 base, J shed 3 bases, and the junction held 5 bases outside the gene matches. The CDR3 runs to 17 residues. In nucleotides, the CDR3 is TGCGCCAGCAGCCAAGCCAGACTAGCGGGAGATACAGATACGCAGTATTTT. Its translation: CASSQARLAGDTDTQYF.

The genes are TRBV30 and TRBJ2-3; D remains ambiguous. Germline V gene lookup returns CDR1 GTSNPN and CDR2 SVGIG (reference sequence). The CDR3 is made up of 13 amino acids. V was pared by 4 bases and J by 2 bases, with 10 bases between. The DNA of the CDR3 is TGTGCCTGGACCCGAGGATCCACAGATACGCAGTATTTT. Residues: CAWTRGSTDTQYF.

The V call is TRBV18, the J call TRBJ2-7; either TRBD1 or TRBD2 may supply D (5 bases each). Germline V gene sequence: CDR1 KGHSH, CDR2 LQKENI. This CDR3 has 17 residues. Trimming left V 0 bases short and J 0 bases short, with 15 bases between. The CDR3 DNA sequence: TGTGCCAGCTCACCACCCCTGGACGGGGCTAACTCCTACGAGCAGTACTTC. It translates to CASSPPLDGANSYEQYF.

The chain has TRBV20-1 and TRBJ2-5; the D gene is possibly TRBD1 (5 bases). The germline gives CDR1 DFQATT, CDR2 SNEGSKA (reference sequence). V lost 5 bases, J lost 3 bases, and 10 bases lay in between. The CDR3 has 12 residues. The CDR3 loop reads CSALTVEETQYF. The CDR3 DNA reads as TGCAGTGCTCTGACAGTAGAAGAGACCCAGTACTTC.

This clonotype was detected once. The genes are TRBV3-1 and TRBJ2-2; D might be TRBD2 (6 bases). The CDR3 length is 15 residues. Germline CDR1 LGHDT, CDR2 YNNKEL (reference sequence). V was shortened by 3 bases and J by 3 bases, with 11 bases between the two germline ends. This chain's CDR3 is CASSQRGAYTGELFF. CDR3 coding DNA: TGTGCCAGCAGCCAGCGCGGGGCCTACACCGGGGAGCTGTTTTTT. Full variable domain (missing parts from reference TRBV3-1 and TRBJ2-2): DTAVSQTPKYLVTQMGNDKSIKCEQNLGHDTMYWYKQDSKKFLKIMFSYNNKELIINETVPNRFSPKSPDKAHLNLHINSLELGDSAVYFCASSQRGAYTGELFFGEGSRLTVL.

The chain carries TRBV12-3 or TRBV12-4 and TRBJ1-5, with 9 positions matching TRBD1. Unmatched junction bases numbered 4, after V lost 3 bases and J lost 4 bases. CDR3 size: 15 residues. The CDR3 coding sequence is TGTGCCAGCAGTTTGGGACAGGGAAGGAATCAGCCCCAGCATTTT. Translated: CASSLGQGRNQPQHF.